These 11 T cell receptor beta chains were sequenced from one sample in a study of blood T cell repertoires in COVID-19. Repertoires were generated with immunoSEQ multiplex PCR, while TCRdb's copy carries only in-frame clones and drops some. Among 250,000 or so clones listed, more than 70% were seen once. Sequencing was carried out using PBMCs or T cells enriched from blood (not recorded which). The receptors originated from a woman between 50 and 59 years old who had recovered from COVID-19.

This chain joins TRBV2 and TRBJ2-1; weak D call: TRBD1 (5 bases). The CDR3 is 12 amino acids. The germline V and J ends were trimmed by 7 bases and 3 bases, with 7 bases remaining between them. Germline loops: CDR1 SNHLY, CDR2 FYNNEI. The CDR3 protein is CASKDNYNEQFF. In nucleotides, the CDR3 is TGTGCCAGCAAGGACAACTACAATGAGCAGTTCTTC.

This chain uses TRBV30 with TRBJ1-6, with 8 bases aligning to TRBD1. Germline V gives CDR1 GTSNPN, CDR2 SVGIG (reference sequence). The CDR3 loop spans 15 amino acids. J was trimmed by 9 bases and V by 2 bases; bases with no gene match: 9. CDR3 bases: TGTGCCTGGAGTTCACTAGGACAGGGAAGTTCACCCCTCCACTTT. Translation gives CAWSSLGQGSSPLHF.

This chain uses TRBV7-9 with TRBJ2-3, with D maybe TRBD2 (6 bases). The CDR3 extends over 12 amino acids. The germline V and J ends were trimmed by 6 bases and 5 bases, with 9 bases remaining between them. In germline, CDR1 is SEHNR, CDR2 FQNEAQ (reference sequence). The CDR3 sequence: CASRRSGDTQYF. The CDR3 DNA follows: TGTGCCAGCAGGCGTAGCGGAGATACGCAGTATTTT.

The chain couples TRBV16 to TRBJ2-1; TRBD2 matches 7 bases. Germline trimming cut 4 bases from V and 5 bases from J; bases unmatched to any gene: 11. This CDR3 has 16 amino acids. Germline lookup yields CDR1 KGHSY and CDR2 FQNENV. As DNA, the CDR3 is TGTGCCAGCAGCCTCATTAGAGCTAGCGGAAACAATGAGCAGTTCTTC. Translating gives CASSLIRASGNNEQFF.

The chain employs TRBV21-1 and TRBJ1-4; the table's D gene call, TRBD1, was not cross checked with the DNA. TRBV21-1 is a recognized pseudogene. This CDR3 is built from 14 residues. CDR3 DNA sequence: TGTGCCAGCAGCAATGACAGGGCGAATGAAAAACTGTTTTTT. As protein: CASSNDRANEKLFF.

The V and J genes are TRBV9 and TRBJ2-6; 9 nucleotides align to TRBD1. Germline V gives CDR1 SGDLS, CDR2 YYNGEE. Trimming took 3 bases from V and 0 from J; bases not matched to a gene: 7. This CDR3 is 18 amino acids long. The CDR3 protein is CASSEGQGDYSGANVLTF. As DNA, the CDR3 is TGTGCCAGCAGCGAGGGACAGGGTGATTACTCTGGGGCCAACGTCCTGACTTTC.

V usage is TRBV5-5 and J usage is TRBJ2-3, with TRBD2 matching over 7 bases. V gave up 0 bases and J gave up 3 bases; unmatched junction bases: 7. The CDR3 length is 16 residues. The V gene's germline CDR1 is SGHKS and CDR2 YYEKEE (reference sequence). In DNA, the CDR3 is TGTGCCAGCAGCTTGGCCAGGACGGGGGGTACAGATACGCAGTATTTT. Protein sequence: CASSLARTGGTDTQYF.

The V gene is TRBV7-6, the J gene TRBJ1-4; D is possibly TRBD1 (6 bases). The V end was cut by 5 bases, the J end by 6 bases, with 19 bases between. The germline V gene encodes CDR1 SGHVS and CDR2 FNYEAQ. The CDR3 has 16 residues. For the CDR3, the DNA is TGTGCCAGCAGCCACCTGTGGCGGGGGCGGGATGAAAAACTGTTTTTT. It specifies CASSHLWRGRDEKLFF.

The chain combines TRBV3-1 (or the pseudogene TRBV3-2) with TRBJ2-7; 10 bases agree with TRBD2. CDR3 size: 16 residues. The ends lost 3 bases at V and 1 base at J; junction bases unmatched: 6. Per germline, CDR1 LGHDT and CDR2 YNNKEL (reference sequence). The CDR3 sequence: CASSQEGLALSYEQYF. Here the CDR3 DNA reads TGTGCCAGCAGCCAGGAGGGACTAGCGTTGTCCTACGAGCAGTACTTC.

Regarding this clone: This specimen includes other DNA sequences encoding the same CDR3. The chain employs TRBV18 and TRBJ1-1, with a weak D call TRBD1 (5 bases). The length of the CDR3 is 13 residues. Trimming removed 3 bases from V and 1 base from J, with 6 bases in between. Germline loops: CDR1 KGHSH, CDR2 LQKENI. The CDR3 reads CASSPQGNTEAFF. DNA of the CDR3: TGTGCCAGCTCACCTCAGGGGAACACTGAAGCTTTCTTT.

The rearrangement joins TRBV7-2 to TRBJ1-1; D is unclear. Germline V lookup: CDR1 SGHTA, CDR2 FQGNSA. The CDR3 loop spans 16 amino acids. Trimming stripped 0 bases from V and 0 bases from J, with 11 bases between. The CDR3 nucleotides read TGTGCCAGCAGCTTAGCTCCCAATTACATGAACACTGAAGCTTTCTTT. It yields the protein CASSLAPNYMNTEAFF. Supplemented by reference TRBV7-2 and TRBJ1-1, the full variable domain reads GAGVSQSPSNKVTEKGKDVELRCDPISGHTALYWYRQSLGQGLEFLIYFQGNSAPDKSGLPSDRFSAERTGGSVSTLTIQRTQQEDSAVYLCASSLAPNYMNTEAFFGQGTRLTVV.